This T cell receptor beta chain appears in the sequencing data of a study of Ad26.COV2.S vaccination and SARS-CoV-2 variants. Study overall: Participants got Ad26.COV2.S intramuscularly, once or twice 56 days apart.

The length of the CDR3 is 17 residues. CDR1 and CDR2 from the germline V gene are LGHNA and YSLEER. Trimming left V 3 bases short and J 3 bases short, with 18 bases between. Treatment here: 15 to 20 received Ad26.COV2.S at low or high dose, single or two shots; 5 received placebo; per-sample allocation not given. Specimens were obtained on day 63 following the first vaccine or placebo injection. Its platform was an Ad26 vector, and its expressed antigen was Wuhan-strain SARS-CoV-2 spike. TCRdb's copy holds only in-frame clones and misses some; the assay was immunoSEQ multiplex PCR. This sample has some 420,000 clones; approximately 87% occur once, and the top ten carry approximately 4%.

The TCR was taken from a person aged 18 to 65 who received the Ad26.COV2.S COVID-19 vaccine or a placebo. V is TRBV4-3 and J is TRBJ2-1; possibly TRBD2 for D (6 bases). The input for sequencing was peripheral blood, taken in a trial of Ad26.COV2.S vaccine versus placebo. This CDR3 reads CASSHTPLGGNYNEQFF. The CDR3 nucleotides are TGCGCCAGCAGCCACACCCCCCTAGGCGGGAACTACAATGAGCAGTTCTTC.